These 30 T cell receptor beta chains originate from one sample sequenced in a study of radiation and T cells in renal cell carcinoma. The time point denotes: blood 2 weeks post-SBRT. Treatment in this sample: 15 Gy SBRT to primary tumor, nephrectomy 4 weeks later. The repertoire was sequenced with immunoSEQ multiplex PCR; TCRdb's copy has only in-frame clones and lacks some. The table records 60,000 to 80,000 clones, about 81% of them present only once. The sequenced sample was blood, obtained from a patient whose treatment included radiotherapy and nephrectomy. The receptors were sampled from a man aged 55 to 70 with renal cell carcinoma.

The chain has TRBV5-5 and TRBJ1-1; D is unclear. CDR1 and CDR2 from the germline V gene are SGHKS and YYEKEE (reference sequence). Trimming took 2 bases from V and 1 from J, leaving 9 bases between them. CDR3 length: 14 residues. For the CDR3, the DNA is TGTGCCAGCAGCTTTGGGTGGGAGAACACTGAAGCTTTCTTT. Protein sequence: CASSFGWENTEAFF.

The chain uses TRBV6-6 and TRBJ2-1; no clear D. The CDR3 extends over 13 amino acids. The ends were cut back, 2 bases at V and 8 bases at J, with 10 bases in the middle. CDR1 and CDR2 from the germline V gene are MNHNY and SVGAGI (reference sequence). CDR3: CASSYTRSYEQFF. CDR3 in DNA: TGTGCCAGCAGTTACACCCGGAGCTATGAGCAGTTCTTC.

The chain recombines TRBV5-6 with TRBJ2-1, with D perhaps TRBD2 (6 bases). CDR1 and CDR2 from the germline V gene are SGHDT and YYEEEE. This CDR3 has 16 amino acids. V dropped 0 bases and J dropped 6 bases, with 16 bases sitting between them. The CDR3 DNA sequence: TGTGCCAGCAGCTTGGTATGGGCGGGATGGGGCAATGAGCAGTTCTTC. This sequence encodes CASSLVWAGWGNEQFF.

The chain uses TRBV5-6 and TRBJ2-1, with 7 bases fitting TRBD2. Germline V CDR1 and CDR2: SGHDT, YYEEEE. This CDR3 is built from 16 residues. The junction had 12 bases not matched to a gene; V was cut back by 4 bases and J by 5 bases. The CDR3 DNA reads TGTGCCAGCAGCGACCTAAGGCTAGCGGTTAACAATGAGCAGTTCTTC. Its protein product is CASSDLRLAVNNEQFF.

A few counts support this clone. The rearrangement uses TRBV6-1 and TRBJ1-4; possible D gene TRBD1, 6 bases. Between the trimmed V and J ends, which lost 2 bases and 7 bases, there was a span of 14 bases. The CDR3 runs to 15 residues. CDR1 and CDR2 from the germline V gene are MNHNS and SASEGT. CDR3: CASSEYGTTGEKLFF. CDR3 DNA sequence: TGTGCCAGCAGTGAATACGGGACAACCGGTGAAAAACTGTTTTTT.

This clone has a handful of counts. The chain joins TRBV19 to TRBJ1-2; TRBD1 might be the D (6 bases). In germline, CDR1 is LNHDA, CDR2 SQIVND (reference sequence). The CDR3 has 11 amino acids. The V gene lost 8 bases and the J gene lost 5 bases, with 9 bases spanning the gap. CDR3: CASGGQYGYTF. Here the CDR3 DNA reads TGTGCCAGTGGCGGACAGTATGGCTACACCTTC.

The V call is TRBV28, the J call TRBJ2-1, with 8 bases lining up with TRBD2. Germline lookup yields CDR1 MDHEN and CDR2 SYDVKM. CDR3 length: 15 residues. With 2 bases clipped from V and 8 bases from J, the junction kept 8 bases outside the gene matches. CDR3 bases: TGTGCCAGCAGTTTAGCGGGGGGCTCTAGGGATGAGCAGTTCTTC. It encodes CASSLAGGSRDEQFF.

This chain links TRBV2 with TRBJ2-5; D not certain. The CDR3 runs to 12 residues. Deletions cut 3 bases from V and 5 bases from J, with 7 bases between. The germline V gene has CDR1 SNHLY and CDR2 FYNNEI. The CDR3 region is CASSELVETQYF. For the CDR3, the DNA is TGTGCCAGCAGTGAGTTAGTGGAGACCCAGTACTTC.

The rearrangement joins TRBV9 to TRBJ2-6; D is unclear. Between the trimmed V and J ends, which lost 0 bases and 2 bases, there was a span of 0 bases. Germline-derived CDR1 and CDR2 are SGDLS and YYNGEE. The CDR3 consists of 13 residues. The CDR3 DNA reads as TGTGCCAGCAGCGTAGCTGGGGCCAACGTCCTGACTTTC. Translated, it gives CASSVAGANVLTF.

This clone showed up just once. The V call is TRBV14, the J call TRBJ2-1; D not certain. With 3 bases removed from V and 9 bases from J, the gap between germline ends came to 9 bases. The V gene's germline CDR1 is SGHDN and CDR2 FVKESK. CDR3 length: 12 amino acids. This CDR3 reads CASSHQLPEQFF. CDR3 in DNA: TGTGCCAGCAGCCACCAACTCCCTGAGCAGTTCTTC.

The chain joins TRBV28 to TRBJ1-5; 9 nucleotides match TRBD1. Germline assignment: CDR1 MDHEN and CDR2 SYDVKM. The CDR3 sequence is 16 residues long. Trimming took 8 bases from V and 3 from J; bases not matched to a gene: 11. The CDR3 DNA reads TGTGCCAGCCTAGGGCCGGGACAGGGTTTCAATCAGCCCCAGCATTTT. It specifies CASLGPGQGFNQPQHF.

The genes are TRBV9 and TRBJ2-1; D is possibly TRBD2 (5 bases). This CDR3 comprises 14 residues. Germline CDR1 and CDR2: SGDLS and YYNGEE. Trimming shortened V by 1 base and J by 6 bases, and 11 bases separated the two germline ends. This CDR3 reads CASSVRTYTNEQFF. CDR3 bases: TGTGCCAGCAGCGTAAGGACTTACACCAATGAGCAGTTCTTC.

This clone occurred once. The chain recombines TRBV25-1 with TRBJ1-1, with D uncertain. This CDR3 is built from 12 residues. From germline, CDR1 is MGHDK and CDR2 SYGVNS. Trimming took off 4 bases at V and 3 bases at J, with 6 bases between the two ends. CDR3 amino acids: CASSGSYTEAFF. DNA for the CDR3: TGTGCCAGCAGTGGGTCGTACACTGAAGCTTTCTTT. Filled out from reference TRBV25-1 and TRBJ1-1, the complete variable domain reads EADIYQTPRYLVIGTGKKITLECSQTMGHDKMYWYQQDPGMELHLIHYSYGVNSTEKGDLSSESTVSRIRTEHFPLTLESARPSHTSQYLCASSGSYTEAFFGQGTRLTVV.

The chain joins TRBV6-6 to TRBJ2-3; D may be TRBD1 (6 bases). Deletions cut 6 bases from V and 1 base from J, with 14 bases between. CDR1 and CDR2 from the germline V gene are MNHNY and SVGAGI (reference sequence). This CDR3 spans 15 amino acids. CDR3 protein: CASSSNRAGTDTQYF. The DNA of the CDR3 is TGTGCCAGCAGCTCCAACAGGGCTGGCACAGATACGCAGTATTTT.

The V and J genes are TRBV19 and TRBJ1-1; maybe TRBD1 (5 bases). Germline V gene lookup returns CDR1 LNHDA and CDR2 SQIVND (reference sequence). Deletions cut 10 bases from V and 0 bases from J, with 15 bases between. The length of the CDR3 is 14 residues. The DNA of the CDR3 is TGTGCCACCTTGGACAAGGGCATGAACACTGAAGCTTTCTTT. It is translated as CATLDKGMNTEAFF.

V and J are TRBV27 and TRBJ2-1; a possible D gene is TRBD2 (5 bases). The CDR3 is 15 residues long. V shed 6 bases and J shed 5 bases, with 17 bases lying between them. Germline CDR1 MNHEY, CDR2 SMNVEV (reference sequence). CDR3 amino acids: CASSLLLALNNEQFF. In DNA, the CDR3 is TGTGCCAGCAGCCTTCTGTTAGCGCTCAACAATGAGCAGTTCTTC.

This rearrangement joins TRBV23-1 to TRBJ2-7; no definite D call. TRBV23-1 is known as an ORF, though its function is uncertain. Trimming stripped 5 bases from V and 3 bases from J, with 8 bases between. The CDR3 loop spans 12 amino acids. DNA of the CDR3: TGCGCCAGCAGTTTACGATACTACGAGCAGTACTTC. It specifies CASSLRYYEQYF.

The V call is TRBV5-1, the J call TRBJ2-1; 7 nucleotides match TRBD1. V lost 0 bases, J lost 4 bases, and 7 bases stayed unmatched. Germline assignment: CDR1 SGHRS and CDR2 YFSETQ. The CDR3 runs to 16 residues. The chain's CDR3 is CASSLEGRGLYNEQFF. The CDR3 nucleotides read TGCGCCAGCAGCTTGGAAGGCAGGGGGTTATACAATGAGCAGTTCTTC. Full variable domain (rest looked up from reference TRBV5-1 and TRBJ2-1): KAGVTQTPRYLIKTRGQQVTLSCSPISGHRSVSWYQQTPGQGLQFLFEYFSETQRNKGNFPGRFSGRQFSNSRSEMNVSTLELGDSALYLCASSLEGRGLYNEQFFGPGTRLTVL.

The chain is built from TRBV5-1 and TRBJ1-5; D uncertain. Between the trimmed V and J ends, which lost 0 bases and 7 bases, there was a span of 11 bases. The CDR3 runs 14 residues. In germline, CDR1 is SGHRS, CDR2 YFSETQ. The CDR3, as DNA: TGCGCCAGCAGCTTGGATGGGGTCGGGCAGCCCCAGCATTTT. Amino acids: CASSLDGVGQPQHF.

The chain links TRBV9 to TRBJ1-2; 9 positions match TRBD1. The V and J ends lost 3 bases and 4 bases, in that order; junction bases with no gene match: 10. The CDR3 spans 16 residues. CDR1 and CDR2 from the germline V gene are SGDLS and YYNGEE. CDR3 sequence reads: CASSGKQGALPYGYTF. CDR3 sequence (DNA): TGTGCCAGCAGCGGAAAACAGGGGGCGCTTCCCTATGGCTACACCTTC.

This chain connects TRBV5-1 to TRBJ2-2; no clear D. There are 15 residues in the CDR3. Germline lookup yields CDR1 SGHRS and CDR2 YFSETQ. V was trimmed by 4 bases and J by 3 bases, leaving 13 bases between them. The CDR3 reads CASSPGEFYTGELFF. The CDR3 DNA is TGCGCCAGCAGCCCCGGTGAGTTCTACACCGGGGAGCTGTTTTTT.

This chain links TRBV10-1 with TRBJ2-1; no clear D. V was pared by 4 bases and J by 4 bases, with 2 bases between. The germline CDR1 and CDR2 sequences are WNHNN and SYGVQD (reference sequence). This CDR3 comprises 11 residues. The CDR3 sequence is CASSGYNEQFF. In DNA form, the CDR3 reads TGCGCCAGCAGTGGGTACAATGAGCAGTTCTTC.

This clone was counted a few times. V and J are TRBV5-1 and TRBJ1-1; D gene unclear. CDR1 and CDR2 from the germline V gene are SGHRS and YFSETQ. There are 11 residues in the CDR3. V was pared by 5 bases and J by 3 bases, with 5 bases between. DNA for the CDR3: TGCGCCAGCAGGGAATACACTGAAGCTTTCTTT. Translating it yields CASREYTEAFF.

The chain is built from TRBV4-1 and TRBJ2-5; 9 bases fit TRBD1. Unmatched junction bases numbered 6, after V lost 3 bases and J lost 4 bases. The CDR3 length is 15 residues. Per the germline V gene, CDR1 is MGHRA and CDR2 is YSYEKL. The CDR3 coding sequence is TGCGCCAGCAGCCACGCGGACAGGGGCACAGAGACCCAGTACTTC. It codes for CASSHADRGTETQYF.

This chain connects TRBV6-5 to TRBJ2-7; either TRBD1 or TRBD2 may fit D (6 bases each). Trimming cost V 6 bases and J 5 bases, with 20 bases left between them. From germline, CDR1 is MNHEY and CDR2 SVGAGI. The CDR3 has 15 residues. Here the CDR3 reads CASSYLQGGTHEQYF. For the CDR3, the DNA is TGTGCCAGCAGCTATTTACAGGGAGGAACCCACGAGCAGTACTTC.

V and J are TRBV19 and TRBJ2-1; 11 bases fit TRBD2. In germline, CDR1 is LNHDA, CDR2 SQIVND (reference sequence). Losses at the gene ends were 5 bases for V and 4 bases for J; bases not matched to a gene: 16. The CDR3 extends over 19 amino acids. CDR3 DNA: TGTGCCAGTAGTCAGTGGGATCGTCCTAGCGGGAGGACTTACAATGAGCAGTTCTTC. It encodes CASSQWDRPSGRTYNEQFF.

The rearrangement links TRBV6-1 to TRBJ1-1, with D perhaps TRBD1 (5 bases). Trimming removed 6 bases at V and 1 base at J, with 12 bases between. Germline CDR1 MNHNS, CDR2 SASEGT. CDR3 length: 14 amino acids. The CDR3 nucleotides read TGTGCCAGCAGCGGATATACAGGGAACACTGAAGCTTTCTTT. Translation gives CASSGYTGNTEAFF.

The chain carries TRBV7-2 and TRBJ2-1, with TRBD2 matching 8 bases. V lost 5 bases and J lost 1; bases outside the gene matches: 4. The CDR3 covers 15 residues. Germline loops: CDR1 SGHTA, CDR2 FQGNSA. The CDR3 here is CASSRSGNSYNEQFF. The DNA for the CDR3 is TGTGCCAGCAGCCGTAGCGGGAATTCCTACAATGAGCAGTTCTTC.

This CDR3 reads CASSQTTGSQPQHF. For the CDR3, the DNA is TGCGCCAGCAGCCAAACAACAGGGAGCCAGCCCCAGCATTTT. V and J are TRBV4-3 and TRBJ1-5; tentatively, D is TRBD1 (6 bases). The CDR3 totals 14 residues. Germline V gives CDR1 LGHNA, CDR2 YSLEER. The ends were cut back, 2 bases at V and 7 bases at J, with 12 bases in the middle.

V is TRBV19 and J is TRBJ1-1; no clear D gene. Germline loops: CDR1 LNHDA, CDR2 SQIVND (reference sequence). The length of the CDR3 is 12 residues. Trimming stripped 6 bases from V and 8 bases from J, with 13 bases between. CDR3 loop: CASSTLSPEAFF. DNA for the CDR3: TGTGCCAGTAGCACACTAAGCCCGGAAGCTTTCTTT.